The TCR beta chain under discussion was sequenced for a study of blood T cell repertoires in COVID-19. Study at large: The cDNA or gDNA used as material had been derived from T cells, B-cell-depleted T cells, or PBMCs.

This clone was recorded a few times. Clones were read by immunoSEQ multiplex PCR, and TCRdb kept only the in-frame ones, dropping some. The table lists tens of thousands of clones, around 83% of them singletons, with 25% to 30% in the top ten. The sample taken for sequencing was peripheral blood. This clonotype originated in a human donor in a cohort sampled during active COVID-19.

The DNA for the CDR3 is TGTGCCAGCAGTCTCGACAGGGAGGATGAAGCTTTCTTT. It translates to CASSLDREDEAFF. J is TRBJ1-1 and V is TRBV6-5, with 7 nucleotides matching TRBD1. V dropped 5 bases and J dropped 7; count of bases not matched to a gene: 7. Germline assignment: CDR1 MNHEY and CDR2 SVGAGI. The CDR3 spans 13 residues.